This T cell receptor (beta chain) was sequenced during a study of cytomegalovirus exposure and HLA in healthy donors. The donors, nominally healthy at sampling, likely had unrecorded immune exposures. This clone was observed a single time. V was pared by 3 bases and J by 6 bases, with 7 bases of the junction left unmatched. Germline V gene sequence: CDR1 WNHNN, CDR2 SYGVQD (reference sequence). The CDR3 consists of 16 residues. PCR primers comprised 60 Vbeta and 13 Jbeta primers. Method: immunoSEQ multiplex PCR; TCRdb's copy keeps in-frame clones and lacks some. The sample lists 150,000 to 200,000 clones; over 70% were seen once.

The sequence came from a male donor in good health and CMV-seropositive. The sample comprised PBMCs. J is TRBJ2-3 and V is TRBV10-1; 12 bases match TRBD2. DNA for the CDR3: TGCGCCAGCAGTGAATCCGGGACTAGCGGGTTCGATACGCAGTATTTT. Translation gives CASSESGTSGFDTQYF.